This T cell receptor beta chain was found in a study of T cell responses to AZD1222 COVID-19 vaccine. Study-wide points: Repertoires in all cases were sampled only once the peak T cell response had passed. Two AZD1222 administrations were followed by greater Spike-specific TCR breadth and depth.

Some clones are missing from TCRdb's copy, which holds only in-frame ones; the method was immunoSEQ multiplex PCR. The data show about 94,000 clones, around 84% seen once. V shed 4 bases and J 5 bases; nucleotides not matched to a gene: 14. This CDR3 is built from 17 residues. The V gene's germline CDR1 is LNHDA and CDR2 SQIVND (reference sequence). On this clone: Its antigen is as yet unknown.

The receptor was isolated from an adult who received the AZD1222 COVID-19 vaccine. Sequences were derived from peripheral blood, sampled 28 days after the second AZD1222 dose. The chain uses TRBV19 and TRBJ2-1, with 7 bases lining up with TRBD2. CDR3 nucleotides: TGTGCCAGTAGTAAGTCCGGGGGAGGGGAAAATAACAATGAGCAGTTCTTC. Translation: CASSKSGGGENNNEQFF.